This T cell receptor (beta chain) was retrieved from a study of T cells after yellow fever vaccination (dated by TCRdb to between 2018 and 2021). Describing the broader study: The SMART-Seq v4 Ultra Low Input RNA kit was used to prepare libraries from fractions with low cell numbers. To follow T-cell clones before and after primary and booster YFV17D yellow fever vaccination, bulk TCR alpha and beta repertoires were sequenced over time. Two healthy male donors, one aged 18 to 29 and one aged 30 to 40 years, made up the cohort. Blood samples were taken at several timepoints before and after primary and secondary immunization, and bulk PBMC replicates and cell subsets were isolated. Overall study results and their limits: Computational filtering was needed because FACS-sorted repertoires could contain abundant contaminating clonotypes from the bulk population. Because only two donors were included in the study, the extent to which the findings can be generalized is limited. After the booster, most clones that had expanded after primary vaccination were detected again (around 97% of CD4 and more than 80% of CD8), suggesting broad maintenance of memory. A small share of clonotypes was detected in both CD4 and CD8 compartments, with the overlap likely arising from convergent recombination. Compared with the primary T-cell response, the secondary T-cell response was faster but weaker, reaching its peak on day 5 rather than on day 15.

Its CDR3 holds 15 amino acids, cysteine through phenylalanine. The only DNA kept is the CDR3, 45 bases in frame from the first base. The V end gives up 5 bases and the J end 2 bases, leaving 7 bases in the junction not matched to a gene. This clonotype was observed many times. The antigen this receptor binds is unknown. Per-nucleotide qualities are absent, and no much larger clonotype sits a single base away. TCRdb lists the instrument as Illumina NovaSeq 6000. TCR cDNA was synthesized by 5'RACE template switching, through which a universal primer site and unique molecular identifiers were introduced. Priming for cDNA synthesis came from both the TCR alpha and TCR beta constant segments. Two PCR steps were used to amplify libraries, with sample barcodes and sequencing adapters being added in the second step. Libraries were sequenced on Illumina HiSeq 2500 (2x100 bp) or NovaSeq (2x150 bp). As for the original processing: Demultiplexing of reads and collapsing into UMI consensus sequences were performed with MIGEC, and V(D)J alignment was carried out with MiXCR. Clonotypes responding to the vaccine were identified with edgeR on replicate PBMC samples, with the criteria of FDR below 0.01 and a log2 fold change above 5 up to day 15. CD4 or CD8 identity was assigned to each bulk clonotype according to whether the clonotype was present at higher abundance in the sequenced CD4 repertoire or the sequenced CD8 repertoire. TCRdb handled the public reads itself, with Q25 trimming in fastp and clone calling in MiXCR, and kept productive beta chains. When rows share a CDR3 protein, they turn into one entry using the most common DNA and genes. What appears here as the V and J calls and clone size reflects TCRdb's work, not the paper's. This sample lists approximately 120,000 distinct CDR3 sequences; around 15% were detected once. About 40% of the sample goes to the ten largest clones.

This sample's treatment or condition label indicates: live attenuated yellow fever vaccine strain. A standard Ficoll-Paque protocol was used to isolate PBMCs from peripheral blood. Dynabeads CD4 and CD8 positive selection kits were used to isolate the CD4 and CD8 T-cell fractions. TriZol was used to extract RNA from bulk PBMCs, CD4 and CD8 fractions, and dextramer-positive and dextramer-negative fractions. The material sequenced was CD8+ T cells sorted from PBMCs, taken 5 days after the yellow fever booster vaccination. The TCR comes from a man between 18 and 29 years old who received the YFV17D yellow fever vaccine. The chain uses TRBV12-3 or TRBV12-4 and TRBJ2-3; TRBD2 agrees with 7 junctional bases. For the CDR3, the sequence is CASSPTSAYTDTQYF. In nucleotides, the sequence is TGTGCCAGCAGTCCTACTAGCGCCTACACAGATACGCAGTATTTT.